The 19 T cell receptor beta chains below come from one sample, sequenced in a study of cytomegalovirus exposure and HLA in healthy donors. The PCR contained 60 Vbeta and 13 Jbeta primers. Profiling relied on immunoSEQ multiplex PCR, and the TCRdb table lists in-frame clones only, not all of them. Altogether 200,000 or so clones are present, 65% to 85% being singletons, with the ten largest covering roughly 0.7%. The sequencing sample was made of PBMCs. The receptor source for this set is a boy aged 2 to 9 in good health and CMV-seronegative.

The genes are TRBV2 and TRBJ2-1, with D perhaps TRBD1 (5 bases). With 6 bases removed from V and 6 bases from J, the gap between germline ends came to 18 bases. The CDR3 spans 15 residues. Germline CDR1 SNHLY, CDR2 FYNNEI. The CDR3 bases are TGTGCCAGCAGGGCGAGACAGATCCCCTCCAATGAGCAGTTCTTC. This encodes CASRARQIPSNEQFF.

A note on this clone: In the same sample, other DNA sequences code for this CDR3. The chain uses TRBV6-5 and TRBJ2-5; TRBD1 matches at 9 bases. V lost 6 bases, J lost 5 bases, and 4 bases stayed unmatched. Germline V gives CDR1 MNHEY, CDR2 SVGAGI. The CDR3 has 13 residues. In DNA, the CDR3 is TGTGCCAGCAGGCGAACAGGGGGCGAGACCCAGTACTTC. Its protein product is CASRRTGGETQYF.

The rearrangement uses TRBV5-1 and TRBJ1-2; 7 nucleotides line up with TRBD1. The junction had 8 bases not matched to a gene; V was cut back by 4 bases and J by 2 bases. The CDR3 has 15 residues. CDR1 and CDR2 (germline): SGHRS, YFSETQ. The CDR3 is CASSATRQGNYGYTF. For the CDR3, the DNA is TGCGCCAGCAGCGCGACCCGACAGGGAAACTATGGCTACACCTTC.

J is TRBJ2-5 and V is TRBV6-5; 9 nucleotides match TRBD1. The last part of the DNA fits TRBJ2-7 better; the J call may be wrong. In germline, CDR1 is MNHEY, CDR2 SVGAGI. The CDR3 totals 13 residues. The CDR3 bases are TGTGCCAGCAGCGGACAGGGGTCCTACGAGCAGTACTTC. Translation: CASSGQGSYEQYF.

This clone was recorded only once. The chain employs TRBV30 and TRBJ2-5, with a weak D call TRBD2 (5 bases). This CDR3 has 14 amino acids. Trimming shortened V by 1 base and J by 2 bases, and 11 bases separated the two germline ends. Germline CDR1 and CDR2: GTSNPN and SVGIG (reference sequence). CDR3 sequence (DNA): TGTGCCTGGAGTGGGGGAGTCGCTCAAGAGACCCAGTACTTC. It encodes CAWSGGVAQETQYF. The variable domain in full, completed from reference TRBV30 and TRBJ2-5, reads SQTIHQWPATLVQPVGSPLSLECTVEGTSNPNLYWYRQAAGRGLQLLFYSVGIGQISSEVPQNLSASRPQDRQFILSSKKLLLSDSGFYLCAWSGGVAQETQYFGPGTRLLVL.

The rearrangement joins TRBV11-2 to TRBJ2-7, with a possible D match to TRBD1 (6 bases). The ends were cut back, 5 bases at V and 2 bases at J, with 10 bases in the middle. CDR1 and CDR2 (germline): SGHAT, FQNNGV. CDR3 length equals 13 residues. CDR3 region: CASSPDRTYEQYF. The CDR3 DNA follows: TGTGCCAGCAGCCCAGACAGGACCTACGAGCAGTACTTC.

The J gene is TRBJ2-2, the V gene TRBV30; 10 bases are a match to TRBD2. Looked up from germline, CDR1 is GTSNPN and CDR2 is SVGIG (reference sequence). This CDR3 is built from 13 residues. Trimming at V came to 7 bases and at J to 4 bases, leaving 3 bases not matched to a gene. The CDR3 DNA sequence: TGTGCCTACAGCGGGGGGGTCACCGGGGAGCTGTTTTTT. Amino acids: CAYSGGVTGELFF.

This chain connects TRBV10-3 to TRBJ2-6; tentatively, D is TRBD2 (6 bases). Germline V gene sequence: CDR1 ENHRY, CDR2 SYGVKD. The CDR3 runs to 17 residues. V was shortened by 9 bases and J by 1 base, with 19 bases between the two germline ends. The CDR3 DNA sequence: TGTGCCATAAGTACGGGCGGGAAGGAATCTGGGGCCAACGTCCTGACTTTC. This sequence encodes CAISTGGKESGANVLTF.

The CDR3 region is CSVGQGPFTDTQYF. CDR3 bases: TGCAGCGTCGGACAGGGGCCTTTCACAGATACGCAGTATTTT. The J gene is TRBJ2-3, the V gene TRBV29-1, with TRBD1 matching over 9 bases. Germline trimming cut 6 bases from V and 2 bases from J; bases unmatched to any gene: 6. Germline CDR1 is SQVTM and CDR2 is ANQGSEA. CDR3 length: 14 amino acids.

CDR3 sequence: CASSLAQGAYEQYF. CDR3 DNA sequence: TGTGCCAGCAGCTTGGCCCAGGGCGCGTACGAGCAGTACTTC. The chain employs TRBV5-4 and TRBJ2-5; D possibly corresponds to TRBD1 (5 bases). The end of the DNA fits TRBJ2-7 better, so the J call may be wrong. The germline CDR1 and CDR2 sequences are SGHNT and YYREEE (reference sequence). This CDR3 is 14 amino acids long.

The chain recombines TRBV25-1 with TRBJ2-1; 8 nucleotides line up with TRBD2. The CDR3 totals 13 residues. V dropped 8 bases and J dropped 6; count of bases not matched to a gene: 6. Per germline, CDR1 MGHDK and CDR2 SYGVNS. CDR3 sequence reads: CASPGLVPNEQFF. The CDR3 DNA follows: TGTGCCAGCCCGGGACTAGTACCCAATGAGCAGTTCTTC.

This clone was observed once. The CDR3 reads CATSLGGARTDTQYF. The DNA of the CDR3 is TGTGCCACCAGCCTAGGTGGAGCCCGCACAGATACGCAGTATTTT. J is TRBJ2-3 and V is TRBV15; D not certain. This CDR3 is 15 amino acids long. Trimming took off 5 bases at V and 1 base at J, with 13 bases between the two ends. CDR1 is LNHNV, CDR2 YYDKDF, per germline (reference sequence).

The rearrangement uses TRBV5-4 and TRBJ2-1; perhaps TRBD2 as D (5 bases). CDR1 is SGHNT and CDR2 is YYREEE in the germline V gene (reference sequence). This CDR3 region has 15 residues. Between the trimmed V and J ends, which lost 0 bases and 0 bases, there was a span of 7 bases. The CDR3 spells CASSLDGNSYNEQFF. The CDR3 bases are TGTGCCAGCAGCTTGGACGGGAACTCCTACAATGAGCAGTTCTTC. Based on the CDR3 plus reference TRBV5-4 and TRBJ2-1, the full variable domain is ETGVTQSPTHLIKTRGQQVTLRCSSQSGHNTVSWYQQALGQGPQFIFQYYREEENGRGNFPPRFSGLQFPNYSSELNVNALELDDSALYLCASSLDGNSYNEQFFGPGTRLTVL.

The CDR3 here is CASSLGQSQETQYF. For the CDR3, the DNA is TGTGCCAGCAGCTTGGGACAGTCCCAAGAGACCCAGTACTTC. The V gene is TRBV5-6, the J gene TRBJ2-5, with a tentative D call TRBD1 (5 bases). Germline V gives CDR1 SGHDT, CDR2 YYEEEE. V lost 0 bases and J lost 1, with 7 bases in between. There are 14 residues in the CDR3.

The chain has TRBV19 and TRBJ2-6; no reliable D call. V was trimmed by 1 base and J by 2 bases, leaving 3 bases between them. Looked up from germline, CDR1 is LNHDA and CDR2 is SQIVND (reference sequence). This CDR3 has 14 amino acids. CDR3 region: CASSIGPGANVLTF. Written as DNA, the CDR3 is TGTGCCAGTAGTATAGGGCCTGGGGCCAACGTCCTGACTTTC.

Remarks on this clone: As the CDR3 is not closed by the conserved phenylalanine or tryptophan, this likely results from a read error. The DNA is omitted, as the CDR3 cannot be located on it reliably, and the CDR3 follows TCRdb's listing. This chain links TRBV5-1 with TRBJ2-7; the DNA was not used to check the table's D call, TRBD2. The CDR3 totals 15 residues, both ends included. In germline, CDR1 is SGHRS, CDR2 YFSETQ. CDR3 loop: CASSLKCGRPYLYKS.

The rearrangement uses TRBV10-3 and TRBJ2-2, with 10 bases lining up with TRBD2. The CDR3 is 14 amino acids. The germline gives CDR1 ENHRY, CDR2 SYGVKD. V lost 11 bases, J lost 1 base, and 4 bases stayed unmatched. DNA for the CDR3: TGTGCCGCAACTAGCGGGGAGAACACCGGGGAGCTGTTTTTT. This codes for CAATSGENTGELFF.

The chain couples TRBV4-1 to TRBJ1-1; weak D call: TRBD1 (5 bases). V lost 0 bases and J lost 2, with 10 bases in between. The CDR3 spans 15 residues. Germline V gene sequence: CDR1 MGHRA, CDR2 YSYEKL. CDR3 bases: TGCGCCAGCAGCCAAGAGGGGCAGGGTAACACTGAAGCTTTCTTT. Its protein product is CASSQEGQGNTEAFF.

Ten or more counts support this clone. This chain links TRBV30 with TRBJ1-6; no firm D call. The CDR3 is 19 amino acids. V lost 0 bases and J 4 bases, leaving 22 bases between the germline ends. From germline, CDR1 is GTSNPN and CDR2 SVGIG (reference sequence). The CDR3 nucleotides read TGTGCCTGGAGTGTACTTCCCGGGTCCTTTCTTGCTTATAATTCACCCCTCCACTTT. Protein product: CAWSVLPGSFLAYNSPLHF.